A single sample gave rise to the 23 T cell receptor beta chains below, sequenced in a study of T cell responses to AZD1222 COVID-19 vaccine. Sequenced by immunoSEQ multiplex PCR; TCRdb stores in-frame clones only, minus some. The sample has some 120,000 clones; 92% are singletons. The sequencing used peripheral blood, collected 28 days after the second AZD1222 dose. The receptors originated from an adult who received the AZD1222 COVID-19 vaccine.

The rearrangement uses TRBV11-2 and TRBJ2-1, with 13 bases aligning to TRBD2. Per the germline V gene, CDR1 is SGHAT and CDR2 is FQNNGV. Trimming at V came to 5 bases and at J to 8 bases, leaving 9 bases not matched to a gene. This CDR3 comprises 16 residues. DNA for the CDR3: TGTGCCAGCAGCGGACGACTAGCGGGGGGCAGGTATGAGCAGTTCTTC. It encodes CASSGRLAGGRYEQFF.

This clone has only one observation. J is TRBJ1-1 and V is TRBV29-1; D unclear. Germline lookup yields CDR1 SQVTM and CDR2 ANQGSEA. This CDR3 spans 13 amino acids. V shed 8 bases and J shed 5 bases, with 18 bases lying between them. The DNA of the CDR3 is TGCAGCACCACCGTTCGCATGGCAACTGAAGCTTTCTTT. It specifies CSTTVRMATEAFF.

This chain links TRBV6-5 with TRBJ1-2; D is ambiguous. This CDR3 comprises 12 residues. Trimming took 6 bases from V and 6 from J, leaving 11 bases between them. The germline V gene has CDR1 MNHEY and CDR2 SVGAGI. The CDR3 DNA reads as TGTGCCAGCAGCCACTCAGGAAATGGCTACACCTTC. Residues: CASSHSGNGYTF.

The chain is built from TRBV7-8 and TRBJ1-6; a possible D gene is TRBD1 (5 bases). V lost 5 bases to trimming and J lost 7 bases, with 15 bases between them. The germline V gene has CDR1 SGHVS and CDR2 FQNEAQ. The CDR3 runs 15 residues. The CDR3 DNA sequence: TGTGCCAGCAGCCCCCCGAGGTGGGGGAATTCACCCCTCCACTTT. Its translation: CASSPPRWGNSPLHF.

The rearrangement links TRBV6-5 to TRBJ1-1; D is ambiguous. The CDR3 is 14 amino acids. Germline V gene data show CDR1 as MNHEY and CDR2 as SVGAGI. Trimming took 5 bases from V and 3 from J, leaving 13 bases between them. The CDR3 sequence is CASSHTALDTEAFF. In DNA form, the CDR3 reads TGTGCCAGCAGTCACACCGCCCTGGACACTGAAGCTTTCTTT.

This clone was recorded once. CDR3 residues: CASSVTTLNQPQHF. The CDR3 region has the DNA TGTGCCAGCAGTGTCACGACACTCAATCAGCCCCAGCATTTT. J is TRBJ1-5 and V is TRBV2; no reliable D call. Germline V gene lookup returns CDR1 SNHLY and CDR2 FYNNEI. The CDR3 is 14 residues long. The V end was cut by 4 bases, the J end by 3 bases, with 10 bases between.

This clone occurred once. The J gene is TRBJ2-1, the V gene TRBV29-1; D possibly uses TRBD1 or TRBD2 (6 bases each). CDR1 and CDR2 (germline): SQVTM, ANQGSEA. The germline V and J ends were trimmed by 1 base and 6 bases, with 7 bases remaining between them. The CDR3 totals 12 residues. The CDR3 loop is CSVEGGANEQFF. The CDR3 DNA reads TGCAGCGTTGAAGGGGGGGCCAATGAGCAGTTCTTC.

The V call is TRBV28, the J call TRBJ2-7, with D perhaps matching TRBD1 or TRBD2 (6 bases each). V lost 4 bases, J lost 3 bases, and 13 bases lay in between. Germline loops: CDR1 MDHEN, CDR2 SYDVKM. There are 14 residues in the CDR3. In DNA form, the CDR3 reads TGTGCCAGCAGTTGGGTAGGGGGAGGCTACGAGCAGTACTTC. Translation gives CASSWVGGGYEQYF.

V and J are TRBV6-5 and TRBJ2-2, with 8 positions matching TRBD1. Trimming removed 7 bases from V and 7 bases from J; junction bases left unmatched: 11. The germline gives CDR1 MNHEY, CDR2 SVGAGI. This CDR3 spans 15 amino acids. The CDR3 DNA reads as TGTGCCAGCACGGGACAGGACTTAGGTAGCGGGGAGCTGTTTTTT. Translating gives CASTGQDLGSGELFF.

The chain combines TRBV11-1 with TRBJ2-2; no firm D call. This CDR3 contains 14 residues. Trimming shortened V by 5 bases and J by 4 bases, and 11 bases separated the two germline ends. CDR1 is SGHAT and CDR2 is FQDESV in the germline V gene (reference sequence). For the CDR3, the DNA is TGTGCCAGCAGCCCAAATACGGTCACCGGGGAGCTGTTTTTT. Its translation is CASSPNTVTGELFF.

V usage is TRBV24-1 and J usage is TRBJ1-5, with a tentative D call TRBD1 (5 bases). The CDR3 contains 16 residues. CDR1 and CDR2 from the germline V gene are KGHDR and SFDVKD. The ends were cut back, 5 bases at V and 2 bases at J, with 15 bases in the middle. The CDR3 protein is CATSGGGSVGNQPQHF. CDR3 nucleotide sequence: TGTGCCACCAGTGGGGGCGGGTCTGTTGGCAATCAGCCCCAGCATTTT.

This clone has a single count. V usage is TRBV3-1 (or the pseudogene TRBV3-2) and J usage is TRBJ1-3, with TRBD1 identical over 7 bases. This CDR3 comprises 16 residues. Germline V gene lookup returns CDR1 LGHDT and CDR2 YNNKEL (reference sequence). With 4 bases clipped from V and 0 bases from J, the junction kept 6 bases outside the gene matches. In DNA form, the CDR3 reads TGTGCCAGCAGCCTGTTTGGGACAGTCTCTGGAAACACCATATATTTT. Translation: CASSLFGTVSGNTIYF.

This chain links TRBV9 with TRBJ1-4; TRBD1 is a possible D gene (5 bases). CDR1 SGDLS and CDR2 YYNGEE come from the germline V gene. The V and J ends lost 5 bases and 2 bases respectively, with 10 bases between them. This CDR3 is 14 amino acids long. Here the CDR3 reads CASSGALTNEKLFF. As DNA, the CDR3 is TGTGCCAGCAGTGGGGCGCTTACTAATGAAAAACTGTTTTTT.

This chain uses TRBV28 with TRBJ1-5; D possibly corresponds to TRBD1 (5 bases). The CDR3 spans 12 residues. Trimming shortened V by 7 bases and J by 2 bases, and 6 bases separated the two germline ends. Germline values: CDR1 MDHEN, CDR2 SYDVKM. This chain's CDR3 is CASMGGNQPQHF. DNA for the CDR3: TGTGCCAGCATGGGGGGCAATCAGCCCCAGCATTTT.

V gene TRBV27 combines with J gene TRBJ1-1; maybe TRBD1 (6 bases). The germline V gene encodes CDR1 MNHEY and CDR2 SMNVEV (reference sequence). V gave up 5 bases and J gave up 6 bases, with 13 bases separating them. CDR3 size: 13 residues. CDR3 bases: TGTGCCAGCAGTATATTACAGGGCTCTGAAGCTTTCTTT. It codes for CASSILQGSEAFF.

The J gene is TRBJ1-1, the V gene TRBV4-1; D call uncertain. There are 13 residues in the CDR3. The germline gives CDR1 MGHRA, CDR2 YSYEKL. Trimming cost V 6 bases and J 2 bases, with 10 bases left between them. In nucleotides, the CDR3 is TGCGCCAGCAGAACAGTAGAAAACACTGAAGCTTTCTTT. As protein: CASRTVENTEAFF.

This clone was detected only once. This sequence joins TRBV6-5 and TRBJ2-1; D might be TRBD1 or TRBD2, each matching 6 bases. V was pared by 6 bases and J by 9 bases, with 9 bases between. The germline V gene has CDR1 MNHEY and CDR2 SVGAGI. The length of the CDR3 is 11 residues. Written as DNA, the CDR3 is TGTGCCAGCAGGACGGGGGCTGAGCAGTTCTTC. This encodes CASRTGAEQFF.

The chain couples TRBV28 to TRBJ2-7; TRBD2 matches at 11 bases. The length of the CDR3 is 15 residues. Looked up from germline, CDR1 is MDHEN and CDR2 is SYDVKM. The junction had 6 bases not matched to a gene; V was cut back by 6 bases and J by 2 bases. CDR3 in amino acids: CASRATSGGTYEQYF. The CDR3, as DNA: TGTGCCAGCAGAGCAACTAGCGGGGGAACCTACGAGCAGTACTTC.

This clone came up a few times. This chain joins TRBV27 and TRBJ1-2, with 7 bases aligning to TRBD1. Germline V gene sequence: CDR1 MNHEY, CDR2 SMNVEV (reference sequence). The V and J ends lost 4 bases and 4 bases, in that order; junction bases with no gene match: 3. This CDR3 comprises 13 residues. The CDR3 spells CASSYRGAYGYTF. CDR3 DNA sequence: TGTGCCAGCAGTTACAGGGGAGCCTATGGCTACACCTTC.

The DNA for the CDR3 is TGTGCCAGCACCCCGGGGGACAGGAGGGGTGGCTACACCTTC. Residues: CASTPGDRRGGYTF. The chain has TRBV6-4 and TRBJ1-2, with 8 bases fitting TRBD1. V was clipped by 7 bases and J by 7 bases; unmatched bases: 11. This CDR3 comprises 14 residues. Germline V gene sequence: CDR1 MRHNA, CDR2 SNTAGT.

V and J are TRBV19 and TRBJ1-1, with D perhaps matching TRBD1 (5 bases). The CDR3 has 15 residues. Trimming shortened V by 7 bases and J by 0 bases, and 15 bases separated the two germline ends. Germline V gene data show CDR1 as LNHDA and CDR2 as SQIVND (reference sequence). CDR3 coding DNA: TGTGCCAGTATTCGACAGAGGGCCGTGAACACTGAAGCTTTCTTT. Protein product: CASIRQRAVNTEAFF.

The chain recombines TRBV19 with TRBJ1-1; 10 bases map to TRBD1. The germline V gene has CDR1 LNHDA and CDR2 SQIVND (reference sequence). J gave up 6 bases and V 3 bases, and 4 bases lay outside the gene matches. The CDR3 is 14 residues long. The CDR3 is CASSIGTGVPEAFF. In DNA, the CDR3 is TGTGCCAGTAGTATTGGGACAGGGGTCCCTGAAGCTTTCTTT.

This sequence joins TRBV5-4 and TRBJ2-1, with D unclear. CDR3 length: 13 amino acids. Germline assignment: CDR1 SGHNT and CDR2 YYREEE (reference sequence). The V and J ends lost 1 base and 4 bases respectively, with 6 bases between them. CDR3 DNA: TGTGCCAGCAGCTTGCCTACATACAATGAGCAGTTCTTC. Amino acid sequence: CASSLPTYNEQFF.